This T cell receptor beta chain was recorded in a study of cytomegalovirus exposure and HLA in healthy donors. Overall study: For the approximately 400 genotyped donors, roughly 80% fell within the Caucasian-associated ancestry cluster.

Although they were nominally healthy when sampled, donors likely had unrecorded immune exposures. This clone has just a few counts. Germline-derived CDR1 and CDR2 are SGHRS and YFSETQ. The germline V and J ends were trimmed by 0 bases and 2 bases, with 14 bases remaining between them. CDR3 length equals 17 residues. PCR employed 60 Vbeta and 13 Jbeta primers. Per the authors' pipeline: In a later analysis, about 12 million of approximately 81 million unique beta chains occurred in at least two donors. TCRdb keeps only in-frame clones here, not all; method: immunoSEQ multiplex PCR. D and trimming come from the DNA, and the V and J calls and clone size come from that table. The sample has approximately 150,000 clones; approximately 80% are singletons.

This chain connects TRBV5-1 to TRBJ2-2; maybe TRBD2 (6 bases). This receptor was taken from a woman between 40 and 50 years old in good health and CMV-seropositive. Sequenced input: PBMCs. CDR3 DNA: TGCGCCAGCAGCTTGGGTCCGGGACTGGGAAACACCGGGGAGCTGTTTTTT. Protein product: CASSLGPGLGNTGELFF.